This T cell receptor (beta chain) was captured in a study of cytomegalovirus exposure and HLA in healthy donors. A word on this clone: The antigen is unknown. One junction end does not reproduce the germline sequence, and a read error may be involved.

General study results and limits: There were some public TCRs occurring in many donors, but most TCR sequences were rare. Associated with cytomegalovirus, according to the listing, were around 170 TCR beta chains.

The CDR3 runs to 10 residues. Germline assignment: CDR1 SGDLS and CDR2 YYNGEE. Clones were sequenced by immunoSEQ multiplex PCR, and TCRdb holds only the in-frame ones, with some missing. The sample includes approximately 140,000 clones, just over 85% seen only once; the top ten take approximately 8%. The sample was PBMCs. The chain has TRBV9 and TRBJ2-4, with D possibly being TRBD2 (6 bases). The sequence came from a woman under 30 in good health and CMV-seropositive. CDR3 nucleotide sequence: TGTGCCAGCAGCCCCGGGGGAAAGGGGTTC. Its translation is CASSPGGKGF.